This T cell receptor beta chain was obtained from a study of shared clonotypes between healthy human individuals. Study-wide background: Two female and a few male donors aged 18 to 49 were enrolled.

Study processing details: Junction-only immunoSEQ sequences carried no quality scores, so filtering differed. Sequencing was performed with immunoSEQ multiplex PCR; in TCRdb, only in-frame clones are kept and a portion is missing. The V and J calls and the clone size are those of that table, but D and trimming were determined from the DNA. The sample has under 2,000,000 clones; roughly 94% are singletons. Trimming cost V 3 bases and J 5 bases; bases outside gene matches: 6. This CDR3 region has 15 residues. Per the germline V gene, CDR1 is MGHDK and CDR2 is SYGVNS. Terminally differentiated effector memory CD45RA+ cells were left out of the naive CD8 fraction, which was CD45RO-negative and positively selected for CCR7. The donors, all of them Caucasian adults, lived in Nashville, Tennessee.

The sequenced material came from naive CD8+ T cells sorted from blood. The TCR originated in a man between 18 and 35 years old in good health. The chain employs TRBV25-1 and TRBJ2-5, with TRBD2 identical over 10 bases. In DNA, the CDR3 is TGTGCCAGCAGTGAGACTAGCGGGCCCCCCGAGACCCAGTACTTC. Amino acid sequence: CASSETSGPPETQYF.